The 9 T cell receptor beta chains in this list originate from one sample, sequenced in a study of graft-versus-host responses after intestinal transplantation. Measured with immunoSEQ multiplex PCR; TCRdb has only the in-frame clones, and not every one. The repertoire has about 45,000 clones, roughly nine tenths of them found once; the top ten carry approximately 4%. The sample was PBMCs, taken 524 days after transplant. The source of these receptors is a human patient who received an intestinal transplant, so some T cells may come from the graft donor.

The chain has TRBV7-9 and TRBJ1-1; TRBD1 is a possible D gene (5 bases). The CDR3 is made up of 13 amino acids. CDR1 SEHNR and CDR2 FQNEAQ come from the germline V gene (reference sequence). Trimming pared 7 bases from V and 3 bases from J, leaving 12 bases between. The CDR3 sequence: CASIGVLDTEAFF. CDR3 coding DNA: TGTGCCAGCATAGGGGTGTTGGACACTGAAGCTTTCTTT.

The V call is TRBV4-1, the J call TRBJ2-5; 9 bases map to TRBD1. This CDR3 has 19 amino acids. The V gene end was trimmed by 4 bases and the J gene end by 3 bases; junction bases not matched to a gene: 18. CDR1 is MGHRA, CDR2 YSYEKL, per germline. This chain's CDR3 is CASSPAKRLTGGFEETQYF. CDR3 nucleotide sequence: TGCGCCAGCAGCCCAGCCAAGAGATTGACAGGGGGGTTTGAAGAGACCCAGTACTTC.

The chain carries TRBV7-6 and TRBJ2-7; perhaps TRBD1 as D (8 bases). This CDR3 spans 15 amino acids. Germline-derived CDR1 and CDR2 are SGHVS and FNYEAQ. The V gene lost 4 bases and the J gene lost 2 bases, with 15 bases spanning the gap. The CDR3 DNA is TGTGCCAGCAGCTCAGGGACAGGACTAGCCTACGAGCAGTACTTC. This codes for CASSSGTGLAYEQYF.

This chain connects TRBV28 to TRBJ1-5; the match to TRBD1 covers 7 bases. With V trimmed by 6 bases and J by 7 bases, 9 bases remained unmatched. CDR1 is MDHEN and CDR2 is SYDVKM in the germline V gene. The CDR3 has 14 residues. The CDR3 region is CASSRDRHHQPQHF. CDR3 nucleotide sequence: TGTGCCAGCAGCCGGGACAGACATCACCAGCCCCAGCATTTT.

This sequence joins TRBV28 and TRBJ1-5; D call uncertain. Germline CDR1 reads MDHEN; CDR2 reads SYDVKM. This CDR3 is built from 13 residues. Trimming removed 3 bases at V and 0 bases at J, with 3 bases between. CDR3 protein: CASSFSSNQPQHF. For the CDR3, the DNA is TGTGCCAGCAGTTTCTCTAGCAATCAGCCCCAGCATTTT.

The chain combines TRBV21-1 with TRBJ1-2; the table's D call, TRBD1, has no DNA check behind it. TRBV21-1 is tagged as a pseudogene. The CDR3 runs 14 residues. DNA for the CDR3: TGTGCCAGCAGCGCACAGGGGGGACGGTATGGCTACACCTTC. This gives the protein CASSAQGGRYGYTF.

V is TRBV28 and J is TRBJ1-1, with D tentatively TRBD1 (6 bases). V lost 10 bases to trimming and J lost 0 bases, with 15 bases between them. The germline gives CDR1 MDHEN, CDR2 SYDVKM. The CDR3 extends over 14 amino acids. The CDR3 DNA sequence: TGTGCCACGGAGGGGGGGGCCCTGAACACTGAAGCTTTCTTT. It translates to CATEGGALNTEAFF.

The genes are TRBV4-3 and TRBJ1-1, with D unresolved. CDR1 is LGHNA and CDR2 is YSLEER in the germline V gene. CDR3 length: 13 residues. Trimming left V 0 bases short and J 5 bases short, with 7 bases between. CDR3: CASSQEPRTEAFF. The CDR3 bases are TGCGCCAGCAGCCAAGAACCCCGGACTGAAGCTTTCTTT.

V usage is TRBV27 and J usage is TRBJ2-7; 9 nucleotides line up with TRBD2. Germline-derived CDR1 and CDR2 are MNHEY and SMNVEV (reference sequence). Trimming removed 0 bases from V and 3 bases from J; junction bases left unmatched: 6. The CDR3 is made up of 16 amino acids. CDR3 nucleotides: TGTGCCAGCAGTTTATCAGGCGGGAGGGGGCTCTACGAGCAGTACTTC. This sequence encodes CASSLSGGRGLYEQYF.